The rows below give T cell receptor beta chains drawn from one sample of a study of beta chain features in type 1 diabetes. Assay used: immunoSEQ multiplex PCR; TCRdb lists only in-frame clones, some missing. The repertoire holds 85,000 to 110,000 clones, with roughly 28% as singletons. The sequencing sample was made of central memory CD4+ T cells from blood. Source of these receptors: a woman between 18 and 29 years old with type 1 diabetes. Both conserved end residues are part of each CDR3. A D gene is named only where the DNA matches it firmly.

CDR3aa | j_gene | len | d_gene | v_gene
CASSLHGELFF | TRBJ2-2 | 11 | - | TRBV5-1
CASSLDSPSGSFLNTDTQYF | TRBJ2-3 | 20 | TRBD2 | TRBV28
CASSEQGGTDTQYF | TRBJ2-3 | 14 | TRBD1 | TRBV2
CASSMRAGYNEQFF | TRBJ2-1 | 14 | - | TRBV19
CASSQAGTGAAAFF | TRBJ1-1 | 14 | TRBD1 | TRBV4-3
CASSPLTESTDTQYF | TRBJ2-3 | 15 | - | TRBV25-1
CASSKSGTVNTEAFF | TRBJ1-1 | 15 | TRBD1 | TRBV28
CASSLESGRVTDTQYF | TRBJ2-3 | 16 | TRBD2 | TRBV5-4
CATSLREGTTTYNEQFF | TRBJ2-1 | 17 | TRBD2 | TRBV10-3
CASSRGTSGTPEQFF | TRBJ2-1 | 15 | TRBD2 | TRBV5-4
CASSLLQGSSGANVLTF | TRBJ2-6 | 17 | TRBD1 | TRBV18
CASMEGSRSSTDTQYF | TRBJ2-3 | 16 | - | TRBV5-4
CASSAGQGSSEAFF | TRBJ1-1 | 14 | TRBD1 | TRBV7-2
CASSLMVAAGDTGELFF | TRBJ2-2 | 17 | TRBD2 | TRBV27
CASSPGIGREGRETQYF | TRBJ2-5 | 17 | TRBD2 | TRBV5-5
CASYDRVKGGYTF | TRBJ1-2 | 13 | TRBD1 | TRBV6-1
CAWSVGAARSTDTQYF | TRBJ2-3 | 16 | - | TRBV30
CASTGTANTGELFF | TRBJ2-2 | 14 | TRBD1 | TRBV28
CASSLGPRGPYEQYF | TRBJ2-7 | 15 | TRBD1 | TRBV7-2
CASSATTSGSTDTQYF | TRBJ2-3 | 16 | TRBD2 | TRBV28
CAWEKDRGQPQHF | TRBJ1-5 | 13 | TRBD1 | TRBV30
CASSVGADLYGYTF | TRBJ1-2 | 14 | - | TRBV9
CASSLNQGDRTDTQYF | TRBJ2-3 | 16 | - | TRBV7-9
CASSLAGLAGGAYNEQFF | TRBJ2-1 | 18 | TRBD2 | TRBV7-9
CASSSGTSGSGYNEQFF | TRBJ2-1 | 17 | TRBD2 | TRBV5-4
CASSDTGGANEQFF | TRBJ2-1 | 14 | TRBD1 | TRBV19
CASSFGGSSYNSPLHF | TRBJ1-6 | 16 | - | TRBV28
CASSTWTGRNQPQHF | TRBJ1-5 | 15 | TRBD1 | TRBV7-2
CASAAPSEQYF | TRBJ2-7 | 11 | - | TRBV28
CAWEGQGGQPQHF | TRBJ1-5 | 13 | TRBD1 | TRBV30
CASSDIKGDQETQYF | TRBJ2-5 | 15 | - | TRBV10-1
CASSFTGGRETQYF | TRBJ2-5 | 14 | TRBD1 | TRBV5-1
CAKDRNSGANVLTF | TRBJ2-6 | 14 | - | TRBV2
CASSHGRPGKGQPYEQYF | TRBJ2-7 | 18 | TRBD1 | TRBV4-1
CASSTGQGLGLRERKTQYF | TRBJ2-5 | 19 | - | TRBV7-8
CASSSSGRSSEQFF | TRBJ2-1 | 14 | TRBD2 | TRBV5-6
CASSPKIQDNTEAFF | TRBJ1-1 | 15 | - | TRBV18
CASSIGGADFNYGYTF | TRBJ1-2 | 16 | - | TRBV28
CASSLLAGGAYNEQFF | TRBJ2-1 | 16 | TRBD2 | TRBV28
CASSKGQAAYEQYF | TRBJ2-7 | 14 | TRBD1 | TRBV9
CASSVNRDNNEQFF | TRBJ2-1 | 14 | - | TRBV11-2
CSVEITGHYGYTF | TRBJ1-2 | 13 | - | TRBV29-1
CASSMGAGRTDTQYF | TRBJ2-3 | 15 | TRBD2 | TRBV19
CASSAPATGITEAFF | TRBJ1-1 | 15 | - | TRBV28
CASSRDRAGTGELFF | TRBJ2-2 | 15 | TRBD1 | TRBV13
CASSRTIGQGGSGNTIYF | TRBJ1-3 | 18 | TRBD1 | TRBV4-3
CASSLEGTQYF | TRBJ2-5 | 11 | - | TRBV28
CASSSTLKETQYF | TRBJ2-5 | 13 | - | TRBV11-2
CASSLRTANNYGYTF | TRBJ1-2 | 15 | - | TRBV28
CASSVDRGQEKLFF | TRBJ1-4 | 14 | TRBD1 | TRBV7-2
CASSPPFQGDYGYTF | TRBJ1-2 | 15 | - | TRBV6-5
CASSQIHVANYGYTF | TRBJ1-2 | 15 | - | TRBV4-1
CASSQDSRTGTGSMDTQYF | TRBJ2-3 | 19 | TRBD1 | TRBV14